Following are 20 T cell receptor beta chains from one sample sequenced in a study of blood T cell repertoires in COVID-19. Sequencing used immunoSEQ multiplex PCR; TCRdb keeps in-frame clones, though not all of them. The table has over 130,000 clones, 84% seen once. The sample consisted of PBMCs or T cells enriched from blood (not recorded which). The source of these receptors is a woman aged 50 to 65 with acute COVID-19.

V and J are TRBV7-5 and TRBJ2-7; the DNA was not used to check the table's D call, TRBD1. TRBV7-5 is given as a pseudogene. The CDR3 has 16 amino acids. The CDR3 sequence: CARSLALGQDSYEQYF. CDR3 nucleotide sequence: TGTGCCAGAAGCTTAGCTTTGGGACAGGACTCCTACGAGCAGTACTTC.

The rearrangement links TRBV13 to TRBJ1-3; D perhaps matches TRBD1 (5 bases). The CDR3 runs to 14 residues. The germline gives CDR1 PRHDT, CDR2 FYEKMQ (reference sequence). Trimming pared 8 bases from V and 0 bases from J, leaving 11 bases between. This CDR3 is CASRGDRSGNTIYF. The CDR3 coding sequence is TGTGCCAGCCGGGGGGATCGCTCTGGAAACACCATATATTTT.

V gene TRBV19 combines with J gene TRBJ1-2; the match to TRBD1 covers 9 bases. Trimming at V came to 2 bases and at J to 6 bases, leaving 4 bases not matched to a gene. Germline V CDR1 and CDR2: LNHDA, SQIVND (reference sequence). The CDR3 is made up of 14 amino acids. The CDR3 here is CASSILDRGHGYTF. CDR3 in DNA: TGTGCCAGTAGTATACTGGACAGGGGACATGGCTACACCTTC.

V gene TRBV7-2 combines with J gene TRBJ2-2; maybe TRBD2 (6 bases). The germline gives CDR1 SGHTA, CDR2 FQGNSA. The CDR3 consists of 16 residues. Trimming shortened V by 6 bases and J by 5 bases, and 19 bases separated the two germline ends. Here the CDR3 reads CASSKPGGPLTGELFF. In DNA form, the CDR3 reads TGTGCCAGCAGTAAGCCAGGAGGGCCCCTGACCGGGGAGCTGTTTTTT.

The rearrangement joins TRBV12-3 or TRBV12-4 to TRBJ1-4; D unresolved. CDR3 length equals 11 residues. Trimming removed 5 bases from V and 10 bases from J, with 8 bases in between. For the CDR3, the DNA is TGTGCCAGCAGTGGTGAGGGAAAACTGTTTTTT. Its translation: CASSGEGKLFF.

A note on this clone: An end of the junction differs from the germline gene, which may be a read error. The chain is built from TRBV3-1 (or the pseudogene TRBV3-2) and TRBJ2-7, with a weak D call TRBD1 (6 bases). Germline V gene sequence: CDR1 LGHDT, CDR2 YNNKEL (reference sequence). The CDR3 is 13 amino acids. This chain's CDR3 is CASTQQGLYEQYF. Written as DNA, the CDR3 is TGTGCCAGCACCCAACAGGGTCTCTACGAGCAGTACTTC.

This clone was detected a few times. The chain joins TRBV7-9 to TRBJ2-1, with 8 bases identical to TRBD2. V lost 3 bases to trimming and J lost 1 base; unmatched junction nucleotides: 2. This CDR3 comprises 15 residues. Germline CDR1 reads SEHNR; CDR2 reads FQNEAQ (reference sequence). Written as DNA, the CDR3 is TGTGCCAGCAGCTTTATAGCGGGGTCCTACAATGAGCAGTTCTTC. Protein: CASSFIAGSYNEQFF.

The chain combines TRBV7-9 with TRBJ1-4, with D unresolved. Deletions cut 5 bases from V and 15 bases from J, with 16 bases between. The CDR3 loop spans 12 amino acids. Germline CDR1 and CDR2: SEHNR and FQNEAQ (reference sequence). The CDR3 DNA follows: TGTGCCAGCAGCCGCTCCGGGGAAATATTGTTTTTT. Protein: CASSRSGEILFF.

The rearrangement joins TRBV24-1 to TRBJ2-7; D perhaps matches TRBD2 (6 bases). From germline, CDR1 is KGHDR and CDR2 SFDVKD. The CDR3 runs 15 residues. Trimming took off 7 bases at V and 1 base at J, with 16 bases between the two ends. The CDR3 DNA sequence: TGTGCCACCAGCGGCGGAGGGATCGATTCCTACGAGCAGTACTTC. Translating it yields CATSGGGIDSYEQYF.

This clone was observed a few times. V usage is TRBV28 and J usage is TRBJ1-5; 7 nucleotides align to TRBD1. The CDR3 loop spans 15 amino acids. V shed 5 bases and J 13 bases; nucleotides not matched to a gene: 17. The germline V gene encodes CDR1 MDHEN and CDR2 SYDVKM. CDR3 nucleotide sequence: TGTGCCAGCAGTGCCACCGGGACAGCCTTTGGACAGCAGCATTTT. Translated, it gives CASSATGTAFGQQHF.

The rearrangement uses TRBV6-4 and TRBJ1-4; the D is unclear. The V gene lost 3 bases and the J gene lost 8 bases, with 13 bases spanning the gap. The CDR3 spans 14 residues. The germline V gene has CDR1 MRHNA and CDR2 SNTAGT. The CDR3 coding sequence is TGTGCCAGCAGTGAAGGACTTAGGGAGGAAAAACTGTTTTTT. Encoded protein: CASSEGLREEKLFF.

The rearrangement joins TRBV7-9 to TRBJ2-6; TRBD2 aligns across 7 bases. In germline, CDR1 is SEHNR, CDR2 FQNEAQ (reference sequence). The CDR3 consists of 21 residues. Unmatched junction bases numbered 19, after V lost 5 bases and J lost 0 bases. In DNA, the CDR3 is TGTGCCAGCAGCAGTGGCCGAGCTAGCGGAAGACACTTCTCTGGGGCCAACGTCCTGACTTTC. Its protein is CASSSGRASGRHFSGANVLTF.

The rearrangement joins TRBV7-2 to TRBJ1-2, with D perhaps matching TRBD1 (5 bases). Trimming took 1 base from V and 4 from J, leaving 10 bases between them. CDR3 length: 14 amino acids. Per the germline V gene, CDR1 is SGHTA and CDR2 is FQGNSA. The CDR3 loop reads CASSLDMGGYGYTF. Written as DNA, the CDR3 is TGTGCCAGCAGCTTAGACATGGGGGGCTATGGCTACACCTTC.

V and J are TRBV10-3 and TRBJ1-1; no clear D gene. Germline CDR1 ENHRY, CDR2 SYGVKD. V lost 2 bases and J 1 base, leaving 8 bases between the germline ends. The CDR3 is 14 amino acids. The CDR3 coding sequence is TGTGCCATCAGTGAGGCTGGGAGGAACACTGAAGCTTTCTTT. This translates into CAISEAGRNTEAFF.

The chain recombines TRBV18 with TRBJ2-3, with 12 bases lining up with TRBD2. The CDR3 contains 15 residues. Germline trimming cut 6 bases from V and 4 bases from J; bases unmatched to any gene: 5. The germline CDR1 and CDR2 sequences are KGHSH and LQKENI. The CDR3: CASSRTSGVADTQYF. The CDR3 coding sequence is TGTGCCAGCTCCCGGACTAGCGGGGTGGCAGATACGCAGTATTTT.

The V call is TRBV18, the J call TRBJ1-5; 11 positions match TRBD1. V shed 2 bases, J shed 4 bases, and the junction held 4 bases outside the gene matches. The CDR3 consists of 16 residues. Germline V gene lookup returns CDR1 KGHSH and CDR2 LQKENI. CDR3 coding DNA: TGTGCCAGCTCACCAGGGACAGGGGGAAATAATCAGCCCCAGCATTTT. Encoded protein: CASSPGTGGNNQPQHF. Full variable domain (outside the CDR3, taken from reference TRBV18 and TRBJ1-5): NAGVMQNPRHLVRRRGQEARLRCSPMKGHSHVYWYRQLPEEGLKFMVYLQKENIIDESGMPKERFSAEFPKEGPSILRIQQVVRGDSAAYFCASSPGTGGNNQPQHFGDGTRLSIL.

V gene TRBV5-4 combines with J gene TRBJ1-2; D gene uncertain. Germline V gene sequence: CDR1 SGHNT, CDR2 YYREEE (reference sequence). The CDR3 length is 14 residues. V lost 0 bases to trimming and J lost 8 bases, with 14 bases between them. CDR3 sequence: CASSLAGENGGYTF. CDR3 coding DNA: TGTGCCAGCAGCTTGGCCGGGGAAAATGGAGGCTACACCTTC. The entire variable domain, with the rest obtained from reference TRBV5-4 and TRBJ1-2, is as follows: ETGVTQSPTHLIKTRGQQVTLRCSSQSGHNTVSWYQQALGQGPQFIFQYYREEENGRGNFPPRFSGLQFPNYSSELNVNALELDDSALYLCASSLAGENGGYTFGSGTRLTVV.

The genes are TRBV7-3 and TRBJ2-1, with D possibly TRBD2 on 6 matching bases. The CDR3 has 14 amino acids. The V and J ends lost 2 bases and 5 bases respectively, with 10 bases between them. Per germline, CDR1 SGHTA and CDR2 FQGTGA. CDR3 coding DNA: TGTGCCAGCAGCTTATCTGGCGGGAACAATGAGCAGTTCTTC. It translates to CASSLSGGNNEQFF.

The rearrangement links TRBV11-2 to TRBJ1-1, with D possibly TRBD1 on 5 matching bases. The CDR3 length is 12 residues. Trimming shortened V by 8 bases and J by 4 bases, and 11 bases separated the two germline ends. Germline V gene data show CDR1 as SGHAT and CDR2 as FQNNGV. Written as DNA, the CDR3 is TGTGCCAGCTCACTTGGGGCCACTGAAGCTTTCTTT. This codes for CASSLGATEAFF.

This clone was counted a few times. The CDR3 DNA reads as TGTGCCAGCAGCTTAACAGCCCCAAGGATGGGCCCTACAAGTGAGCAGTTCTTC. This translates into CASSLTAPRMGPTSEQFF. The chain recombines TRBV7-3 with TRBJ2-1; no definite D call. This CDR3 is 18 amino acids long. V was shortened by 0 bases and J by 9 bases, with 24 bases between the two germline ends. Per the germline V gene, CDR1 is SGHTA and CDR2 is FQGTGA.